These 13 T cell receptor beta chains share one sample of origin, sequenced in a study of T cell repertoires in cytomegalovirus infection. TCRdb reprocessed the reads via MiXCR and lists one record per CDR3 protein. Counted here are 290,000 or so distinct CDR3 sequences, about 26% occurring once; the ten biggest clones make up around 13%. The source material was PBMCs. Every receptor here comes from a human donor in good health (CMV status not recorded). Some clones in this sample may be carry-over from other donors' samples.

The sample holds a few counts of this clonotype. This chain connects TRBV5-4 to TRBJ2-7; a possible D gene is TRBD2 (6 bases). CDR1 and CDR2 from the germline V gene are SGHNT and YYREEE (reference sequence). The germline V and J ends were trimmed by 4 bases and 5 bases, with 16 bases remaining between them. The CDR3 has 14 amino acids. CDR3 DNA: TGTGCCAGCAGCCTAAACCCCGCGGGGCACGAGCAGTACTTC. Its protein product is CASSLNPAGHEQYF.

This clonotype occurred a few times. J is TRBJ2-2 and V is TRBV11-2; 12 bases are a match to TRBD2. V lost 8 bases and J lost 4; bases outside the gene matches: 2. The CDR3 has 14 amino acids. The V gene's germline CDR1 is SGHAT and CDR2 FQNNGV. The CDR3 DNA is TGTGCCAGCCGACTAGCGGGAGCCACCGGGGAGCTGTTTTTT. Translation: CASRLAGATGELFF.

This clonotype was observed many times. V and J are TRBV5-5 and TRBJ2-7, with a tentative D call TRBD1 (5 bases). Trimming pared 1 base from V and 2 bases from J, leaving 10 bases between. The germline gives CDR1 SGHKS, CDR2 YYEKEE (reference sequence). The CDR3 has 14 residues. DNA for the CDR3: TGTGCCAGCAGCTTGACCAGGGAAACCTACGAGCAGTACTTC. Its translation: CASSLTRETYEQYF.

V and J are TRBV19 and TRBJ2-1, with 11 bases that match TRBD2. Germline V CDR1 and CDR2: LNHDA, SQIVND (reference sequence). After removal of 7 bases from V and 8 bases from J, the junction contained 10 bases not matched to a gene. The length of the CDR3 is 15 residues. The CDR3 region has the DNA TGTGCCAGTACCGATAGCGGGGGGGCTAAGGATGAGCAGTTCTTC. Its translation is CASTDSGGAKDEQFF.

The rearrangement joins TRBV29-1 to TRBJ2-5; a weak D match, TRBD1 (6 bases). The CDR3 runs to 14 residues. The V gene lost 4 bases and the J gene lost 3 bases, with 15 bases spanning the gap. Germline V gives CDR1 SQVTM, CDR2 ANQGSEA. The CDR3 DNA follows: TGCAGCGTTGGGCCAGGGGCCTGGGAAGAGACCCAGTACTTC. This sequence encodes CSVGPGAWEETQYF.

V is TRBV5-5 and J is TRBJ2-2, with D possibly matching TRBD1 (6 bases). The CDR3 is 14 residues long. Trimming cost V 6 bases and J 3 bases, with 12 bases left between them. Germline CDR1 reads SGHKS; CDR2 reads YYEKEE (reference sequence). The CDR3 loop reads CASTRTVDTGELFF. The CDR3 DNA reads as TGTGCCAGCACCCGGACAGTAGACACCGGGGAGCTGTTTTTT. The variable domain in full, completed from reference TRBV5-5 and TRBJ2-2, reads DAGVTQSPTHLIKTRGQQVTLRCSPISGHKSVSWYQQVLGQGPQFIFQYYEKEERGRGNFPDRFSARQFPNYSSELNVNALLLGDSALYLCASTRTVDTGELFFGEGSRLTVL.

This clonotype showed up just a few times. The J gene is TRBJ2-1, the V gene TRBV18, with a tentative D call TRBD1 (5 bases). Germline V gene lookup returns CDR1 KGHSH and CDR2 LQKENI. The CDR3 spans 14 residues. Trimming removed 2 bases at V and 4 bases at J, with 9 bases between. For the CDR3, the DNA is TGTGCCAGCTCACCAAAGGGGATATACAATGAGCAGTTCTTC. This encodes CASSPKGIYNEQFF.

V and J are TRBV19 and TRBJ2-5; D unresolved. The V end lost 5 bases, the J end lost 3 bases, and 10 bases lay between the germline ends. This CDR3 has 13 amino acids. The germline V gene encodes CDR1 LNHDA and CDR2 SQIVND (reference sequence). The DNA of the CDR3 is TGTGCCAGTAGTCTGGTGGCAAAAGAGACCCAGTACTTC. Translation gives CASSLVAKETQYF.

V gene TRBV29-1 combines with J gene TRBJ2-1; D tentatively reads TRBD1 or TRBD2 (5 bases each). The CDR3 is 14 amino acids. Trimming stripped 6 bases from V and 7 bases from J, with 19 bases between. Germline V gene data show CDR1 as SQVTM and CDR2 as ANQGSEA. This CDR3 reads CSVGTWGTGNEQFF. The DNA for the CDR3 is TGCAGCGTAGGAACGTGGGGGACGGGGAATGAGCAGTTCTTC.

This clonotype occurred many times. This chain uses TRBV7-9 with TRBJ1-2; D not certain. V was cut by 1 base and J by 8 bases, with 11 bases left in between. Germline values: CDR1 SEHNR, CDR2 FQNEAQ (reference sequence). The CDR3 contains 13 residues. CDR3 coding DNA: TGTGCCAGCAGCTTAGTGCAAGCAGACGGCTACACCTTC. Its translation is CASSLVQADGYTF.

This chain joins TRBV5-5 and TRBJ2-2; TRBD1 or TRBD2 may be the D gene (5 bases each). Germline values: CDR1 SGHKS, CDR2 YYEKEE (reference sequence). Trimming stripped 4 bases from V and 1 base from J, with 11 bases between. The CDR3 consists of 15 residues. The CDR3 bases are TGTGCCAGCAGCCCCGGGACGCGGAACACCGGGGAGCTGTTTTTT. Protein product: CASSPGTRNTGELFF. Based on the CDR3 plus reference TRBV5-5 and TRBJ2-2, the full variable domain is DAGVTQSPTHLIKTRGQQVTLRCSPISGHKSVSWYQQVLGQGPQFIFQYYEKEERGRGNFPDRFSARQFPNYSSELNVNALLLGDSALYLCASSPGTRNTGELFFGEGSRLTVL.

The chain joins TRBV19 to TRBJ2-7; D not resolved. Germline V gives CDR1 LNHDA, CDR2 SQIVND (reference sequence). The ends were cut back, 4 bases at V and 7 bases at J, with 8 bases in the middle. The CDR3 runs to 11 residues. The CDR3 DNA reads as TGTGCCAGTAGTACAGCTAAGGAGCAGTACTTC. Its protein product is CASSTAKEQYF.

The gene calls are TRBV7-2 and TRBJ2-3; TRBD2 aligns across 8 bases. Germline-derived CDR1 and CDR2 are SGHTA and FQGNSA. This CDR3 has 16 amino acids. With V trimmed by 5 bases and J by 4 bases, 11 bases remained unmatched. The CDR3 spells CASSPYTGGASDTQYF. The CDR3 nucleotides read TGTGCCAGCAGCCCCTACACGGGGGGGGCGTCAGATACGCAGTATTTT.